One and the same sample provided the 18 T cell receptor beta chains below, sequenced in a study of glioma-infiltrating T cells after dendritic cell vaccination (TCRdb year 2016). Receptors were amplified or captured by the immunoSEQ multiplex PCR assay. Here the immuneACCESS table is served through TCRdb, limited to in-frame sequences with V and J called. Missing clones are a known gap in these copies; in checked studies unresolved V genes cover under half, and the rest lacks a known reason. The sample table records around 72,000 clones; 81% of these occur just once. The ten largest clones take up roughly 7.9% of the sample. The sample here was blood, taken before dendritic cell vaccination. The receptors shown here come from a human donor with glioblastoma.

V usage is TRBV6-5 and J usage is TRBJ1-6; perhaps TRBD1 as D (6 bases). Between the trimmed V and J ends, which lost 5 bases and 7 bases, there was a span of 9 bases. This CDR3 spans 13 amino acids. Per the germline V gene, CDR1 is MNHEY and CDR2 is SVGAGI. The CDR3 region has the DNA TGTGCCAGCAGTCGGGACACCAATTCACCCCTCCACTTT. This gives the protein CASSRDTNSPLHF.

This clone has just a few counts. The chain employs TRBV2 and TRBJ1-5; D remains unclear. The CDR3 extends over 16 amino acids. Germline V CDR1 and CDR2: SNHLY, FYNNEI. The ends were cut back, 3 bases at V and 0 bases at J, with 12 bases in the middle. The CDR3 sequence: CASSELFSNSNQPQHF. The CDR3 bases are TGTGCCAGCAGTGAGTTATTTAGCAATAGCAATCAGCCCCAGCATTTT.

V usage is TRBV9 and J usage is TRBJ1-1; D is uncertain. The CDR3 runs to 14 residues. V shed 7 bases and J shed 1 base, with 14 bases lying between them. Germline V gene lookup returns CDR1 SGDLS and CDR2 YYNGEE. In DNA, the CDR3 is TGTGCCAGCGCCCAGGCAGTGACGAACACTGAAGCTTTCTTT. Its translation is CASAQAVTNTEAFF.

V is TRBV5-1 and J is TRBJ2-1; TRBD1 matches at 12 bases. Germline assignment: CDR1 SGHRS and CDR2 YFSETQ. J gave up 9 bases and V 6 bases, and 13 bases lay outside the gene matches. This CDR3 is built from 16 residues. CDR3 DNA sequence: TGCGCCAGCATCCCAACACCGGGGACAGGGGGCAGTGAGCAGTTCTTC. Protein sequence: CASIPTPGTGGSEQFF.

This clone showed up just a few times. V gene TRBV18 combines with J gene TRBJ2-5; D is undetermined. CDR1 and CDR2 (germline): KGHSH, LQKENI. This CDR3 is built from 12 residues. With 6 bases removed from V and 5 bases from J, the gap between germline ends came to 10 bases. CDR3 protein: CASSPSGETQYF. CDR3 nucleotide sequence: TGTGCCAGCTCCCCCTCTGGCGAGACCCAGTACTTC.

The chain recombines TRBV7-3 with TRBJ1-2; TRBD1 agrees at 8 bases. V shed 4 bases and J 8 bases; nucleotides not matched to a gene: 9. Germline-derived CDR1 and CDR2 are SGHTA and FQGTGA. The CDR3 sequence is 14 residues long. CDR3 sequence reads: CASSSTGGAIGYTF. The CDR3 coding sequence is TGTGCCAGCAGCTCTACAGGGGGAGCGATCGGCTACACCTTC.

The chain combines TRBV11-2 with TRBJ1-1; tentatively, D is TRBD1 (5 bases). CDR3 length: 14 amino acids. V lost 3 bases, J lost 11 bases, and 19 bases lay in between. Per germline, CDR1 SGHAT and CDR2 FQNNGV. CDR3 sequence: CASSFLAGRSGAFF. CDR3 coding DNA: TGTGCCAGCAGCTTCCTTGCAGGGCGTTCCGGGGCTTTCTTT.

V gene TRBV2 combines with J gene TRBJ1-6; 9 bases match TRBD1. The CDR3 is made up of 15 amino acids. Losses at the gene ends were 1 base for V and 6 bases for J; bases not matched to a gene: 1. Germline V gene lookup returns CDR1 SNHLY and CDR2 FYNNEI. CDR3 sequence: CASSEEQGANSPLHF. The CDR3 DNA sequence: TGTGCCAGCAGTGAAGAACAGGGGGCTAATTCACCCCTCCACTTT. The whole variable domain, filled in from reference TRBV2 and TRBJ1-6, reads EPEVTQTPSHQVTQMGQEVILRCVPISNHLYFYWYRQILGQKVEFLVSFYNNEISEKSEIFDDQFSVERPDGSNFTLKIRSTKLEDSAMYFCASSEEQGANSPLHFGNGTRLTVT.

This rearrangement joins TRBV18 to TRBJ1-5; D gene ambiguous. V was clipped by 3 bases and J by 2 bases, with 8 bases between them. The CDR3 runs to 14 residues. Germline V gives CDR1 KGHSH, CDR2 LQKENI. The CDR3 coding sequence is TGTGCCAGCTCACCCCGGGAGGGCAATCAGCCCCAGCATTTT. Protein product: CASSPREGNQPQHF.

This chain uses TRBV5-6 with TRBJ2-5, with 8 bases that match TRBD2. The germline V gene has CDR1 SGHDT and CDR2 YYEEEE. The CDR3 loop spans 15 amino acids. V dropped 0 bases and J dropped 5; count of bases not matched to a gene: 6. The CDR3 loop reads CASSLASGGGETQYF. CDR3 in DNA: TGTGCCAGCAGCTTGGCCAGCGGGGGCGGGGAGACCCAGTACTTC.

CDR3: CASSNLGAQPQHF. Written as DNA, the CDR3 is TGTGCCAGTAGTAATCTGGGGGCTCAGCCCCAGCATTTT. The chain employs TRBV19 and TRBJ1-5; a possible D gene is TRBD1 (6 bases). V lost 4 bases and J 6 bases, leaving 10 bases between the germline ends. The CDR3 has 13 amino acids. In germline, CDR1 is LNHDA, CDR2 SQIVND (reference sequence).

CDR3 amino acids: CASSKDMTNQPQHF. Here the CDR3 DNA reads TGTGCCAGCAGCAAGGACATGACCAATCAGCCCCAGCATTTT. This chain connects TRBV21-1 to TRBJ1-5; the table's TRBD1 call for D was not verified on the DNA. TRBV21-1 is annotated as a pseudogene. This CDR3 comprises 14 residues.

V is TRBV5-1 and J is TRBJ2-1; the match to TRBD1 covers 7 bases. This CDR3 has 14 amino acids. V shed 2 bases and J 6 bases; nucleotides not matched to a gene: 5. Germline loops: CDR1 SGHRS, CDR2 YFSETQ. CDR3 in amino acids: CASSFTSGGNEQFF. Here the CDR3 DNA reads TGCGCCAGCAGCTTTACATCAGGGGGCAATGAGCAGTTCTTC.

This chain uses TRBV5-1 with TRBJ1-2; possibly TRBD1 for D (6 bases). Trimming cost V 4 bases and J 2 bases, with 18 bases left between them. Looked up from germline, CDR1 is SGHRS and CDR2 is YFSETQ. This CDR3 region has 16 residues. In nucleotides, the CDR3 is TGCGCCAGCAGCATAGGGCCGGACAGCGCGAACTATGGCTACACCTTC. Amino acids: CASSIGPDSANYGYTF.

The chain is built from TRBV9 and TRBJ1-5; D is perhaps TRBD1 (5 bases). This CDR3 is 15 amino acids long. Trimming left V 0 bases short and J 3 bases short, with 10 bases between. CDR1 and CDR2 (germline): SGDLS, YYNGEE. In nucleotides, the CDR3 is TGTGCCAGCAGCGTAGTTCGGGGGGACAATCAGCCCCAGCATTTT. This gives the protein CASSVVRGDNQPQHF. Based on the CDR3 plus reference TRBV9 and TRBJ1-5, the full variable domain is DSGVTQTPKHLITATGQRVTLRCSPRSGDLSVYWYQQSLDQGLQFLIQYYNGEERAKGNILERFSAQQFPDLHSELNLSSLELGDSALYFCASSVVRGDNQPQHFGDGTRLSIL.

The CDR3 region is CASSPGTGAAEQYF. For the CDR3, the DNA is TGTGCCAGCTCACCAGGGACAGGGGCGGCCGAGCAGTACTTC. V is TRBV18 and J is TRBJ2-7; 10 positions agree with TRBD1. Germline V gene data show CDR1 as KGHSH and CDR2 as LQKENI. This CDR3 is built from 14 residues. The ends lost 2 bases at V and 6 bases at J; junction bases unmatched: 4. Filled out from reference TRBV18 and TRBJ2-7, the complete variable domain reads NAGVMQNPRHLVRRRGQEARLRCSPMKGHSHVYWYRQLPEEGLKFMVYLQKENIIDESGMPKERFSAEFPKEGPSILRIQQVVRGDSAAYFCASSPGTGAAEQYFGPGTRLTVT.

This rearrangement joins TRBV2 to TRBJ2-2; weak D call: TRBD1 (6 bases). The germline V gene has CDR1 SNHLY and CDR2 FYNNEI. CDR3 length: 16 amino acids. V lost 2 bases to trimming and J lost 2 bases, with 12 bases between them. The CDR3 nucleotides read TGTGCCAGCAGTGAACTGGGGGCTGGAAACACCGGGGAGCTGTTTTTT. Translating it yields CASSELGAGNTGELFF.

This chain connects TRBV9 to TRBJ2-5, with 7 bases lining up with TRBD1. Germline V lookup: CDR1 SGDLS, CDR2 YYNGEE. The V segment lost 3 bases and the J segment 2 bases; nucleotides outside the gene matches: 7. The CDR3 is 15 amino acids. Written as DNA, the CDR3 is TGTGCCAGCAGCGAGGGGATCAGGGGGCAAGAGACCCAGTACTTC. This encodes CASSEGIRGQETQYF.